The present entry profiles one T cell receptor (beta chain) with its context. Its target is not known. At sampling all donors were nominally healthy, likely with unrecorded immune exposures. The source of the sample is a study of cytomegalovirus exposure and HLA in healthy donors. As for the study in general: Caucasian-associated ancestry cluster membership applied to approximately 80% of 398 genotyped donors.

Study results and caveats: In a later analysis, specific HLA alleles were associated with 15,000 to 20,000 TCR beta sequences at a 0.05 false discovery rate.

The germline CDR1 and CDR2 sequences are SNHLY and FYNNEI. Trimming stripped 8 bases from V and 1 base from J, with 9 bases between. This CDR3 spans 12 amino acids. Use of 60 Vbeta and 13 Jbeta primers characterized the PCR. Original processing methods: About 9.9 million of the approximately 80 million unique TCR beta chains counted in a later analysis were shared. TCRdb keeps only in-frame clones here, not all; method: immunoSEQ multiplex PCR. V and J calls and clone size are given by that table; D and trimming were obtained from the DNA. The sample lists fewer than 100,000 clones; about three quarters were seen once.

The receptor's source is a male donor in good health and CMV-seronegative. Sequencing input: PBMCs. The rearrangement links TRBV2 to TRBJ2-7; possible D gene TRBD2, 5 bases. The CDR3 DNA reads TGTGCCAGCGGCCCGGGGTCCTACGAGCAGTACTTC. It specifies CASGPGSYEQYF.